The T cell receptor beta chain described here comes from a study of blood T cell repertoires in COVID-19. Study background: T cells, B-cell-depleted T cells, or PBMCs provided the cDNA or gDNA that served as material.

This clone was observed a single time. The germline V and J ends were trimmed by 2 bases and 6 bases, with 7 bases remaining between them. The CDR3 sequence is 13 residues long. Germline-derived CDR1 and CDR2 are KGHDR and SFDVKD. The authors' processing: Amplified reference gene primers provided the basis for estimating nucleated cell counts. The data were produced by immunoSEQ multiplex PCR, yet TCRdb's version contains in-frame clones alone and is incomplete. V and J calls and clone size come straight from that table; D and trimming were deduced from the DNA. The repertoire includes approximately 500,000 clones, approximately 91% of them detected once, and roughly 8% sits in the top ten.

The rearrangement links TRBV24-1 to TRBJ1-5; D is perhaps TRBD1 (5 bases). Sequenced material: peripheral blood. The sequence was collected from a woman in her forties or fifties with COVID-19, enrolled during active disease. This CDR3 reads CATSDWGGQPQHF. The CDR3 bases are TGTGCCACCAGTGATTGGGGCGGTCAGCCCCAGCATTTT.